A single sample gave rise to the 4 T cell receptor beta chains below, sequenced in a study of human T cells and chemical hapten exposure. Time point specified: patch test 3, about 24 weeks after DPC sensitization. The treatment here: therapeutic diphenylcyclopropenone sensitization with weekly scalp DPC. TCRdb reanalysed the RACE reads using MiXCR and keeps one entry per CDR3 protein. The sample holds about 160,000 distinct CDR3 sequences, about 30% seen once. The input for sequencing was whole blood, taken in connection with sensitization to the hapten diphenylcyclopropenone (DPC). All receptors derive from a woman aged 18-29 years with alopecia areata. Some clones in this sample may be carry-over from other donors' samples.

This clonotype has at least ten counts. J is TRBJ1-6 and V is TRBV10-3; maybe TRBD1 (5 bases). CDR3 length: 13 amino acids. V lost 4 bases and J 8 bases, leaving 9 bases between the germline ends. The germline V gene encodes CDR1 ENHRY and CDR2 SYGVKD. CDR3 coding DNA: TGTGCCATCAGTGGGGACGGTTATTCACCCCTCCACTTT. It codes for CAISGDGYSPLHF.

There are a few counts of this clonotype. The rearrangement uses TRBV12-3 or TRBV12-4 and TRBJ2-1; TRBD2 matches 7 bases. The CDR3 is made up of 15 amino acids. V shed 3 bases and J 8 bases; nucleotides not matched to a gene: 10. The CDR3 sequence is CASSFGGRASYEQFF. CDR3 sequence (DNA): TGTGCCAGCAGTTTTGGAGGGAGGGCCAGCTATGAGCAGTTCTTC.

The chain combines TRBV27 with TRBJ2-1; 7 positions match TRBD2. This CDR3 has 16 amino acids. Per the germline V gene, CDR1 is MNHEY and CDR2 is SMNVEV (reference sequence). Trimming took 3 bases from V and 6 from J; bases not matched to a gene: 11. The DNA for the CDR3 is TGTGCCAGCAGTTTTTCCCGGACTAGTTCGGCCAATGAGCAGTTCTTC. Translation gives CASSFSRTSSANEQFF.

This clonotype has more than one count but fewer than ten. The rearrangement links TRBV5-1 to TRBJ1-2, with TRBD1 matching 11 bases. Germline V lookup: CDR1 SGHRS, CDR2 YFSETQ. CDR3 length: 15 amino acids. After removal of 4 bases from V and 5 bases from J, the junction contained 7 bases not matched to a gene. Here the CDR3 DNA reads TGCGCCAGCAGCCCGGACAGGGGGCGCGGTTATGGCTACACCTTC. Amino acid sequence: CASSPDRGRGYGYTF.